The next 32 T cell receptor beta chains were all read from a single sample in a study of T cell repertoires in cytomegalovirus infection. TCRdb re-derived calls from the reads in MiXCR, one entry per CDR3 protein. This sample has hundreds of thousands of distinct CDR3 sequences, with more than 20% found just once. The sequenced sample consisted of CD8+ T cells from PBMCs. The receptors stem from a human donor in good health (CMV status not recorded). Some clones in this sample may be carry-over from other donors' samples.

This rearrangement joins TRBV29-1 to TRBJ2-5; no definite D call. The CDR3 consists of 12 residues. V was clipped by 3 bases and J by 5 bases, with 10 bases between them. Germline V gives CDR1 SQVTM, CDR2 ANQGSEA. CDR3 sequence: CSVDLTAETQYF. The CDR3 DNA reads TGCAGCGTTGATTTGACCGCGGAGACCCAGTACTTC.

This chain uses TRBV6-5 with TRBJ2-1; TRBD2 matches 7 bases. This CDR3 is built from 11 residues. Trimming cost V 7 bases and J 8 bases; bases outside gene matches: 2. CDR1 is MNHEY and CDR2 is SVGAGI in the germline V gene. The CDR3 here is CASITSDEQFF. The CDR3 DNA reads TGTGCCAGCATCACTAGCGATGAGCAGTTCTTC.

This clonotype showed up many times. The chain links TRBV28 to TRBJ1-1; weak D call: TRBD1 (5 bases). The CDR3 contains 16 residues. The germline V and J ends were trimmed by 2 bases and 3 bases, with 16 bases remaining between them. Looked up from germline, CDR1 is MDHEN and CDR2 is SYDVKM. CDR3 in amino acids: CASSLGLGGGHTEAFF. The CDR3 DNA sequence: TGTGCCAGCAGTTTAGGACTCGGCGGGGGTCACACTGAAGCTTTCTTT.

This clonotype was observed a handful of times. This rearrangement joins TRBV12-3 or TRBV12-4 to TRBJ1-5; 10 nucleotides line up with TRBD1. CDR3 size: 15 residues. The J segment lost 6 bases and the V segment lost 5 bases, leaving 7 bases of the junction unmatched. The CDR3 region is CASSPGQGLGQPQHF. The CDR3 DNA sequence: TGTGCCAGCAGTCCGGGACAGGGGCTTGGTCAGCCCCAGCATTTT.

This clonotype was recorded a few times. This chain uses TRBV7-6 with TRBJ2-1; 8 nucleotides match TRBD2. Germline V CDR1 and CDR2: SGHVS, FNYEAQ. The CDR3 has 14 amino acids. The V and J ends lost 6 bases and 6 bases, in that order; junction bases with no gene match: 7. CDR3 in DNA: TGTGCCAGCAGGCGGGCGGGGGGTGGCAATGAGCAGTTCTTC. Protein product: CASRRAGGGNEQFF.

This clonotype turned up a few times. This chain connects TRBV14 to TRBJ2-7; the D gene is possibly TRBD2 (7 bases). From germline, CDR1 is SGHDN and CDR2 FVKESK. CDR3 length: 13 residues. V lost 1 base and J 5 bases, leaving 9 bases between the germline ends. The CDR3 sequence: CASSQGGGHEQYF. The CDR3 nucleotides are TGTGCCAGCAGCCAAGGGGGGGGCCACGAGCAGTACTTC.

As for this clonotype: Germline is not matched at one junction end, which may reflect a read error. The CDR3: CAGSHDRASYNEQFF. The CDR3 DNA sequence: TGTGCCGGCAGCCACGACAGGGCATCCTACAATGAGCAGTTCTTC. The chain combines TRBV6-1 with TRBJ2-1; 7 bases map to TRBD1. Germline V gives CDR1 MNHNS, CDR2 SASEGT. The CDR3 runs 15 residues.

This clonotype was detected many times. The chain employs TRBV7-8 and TRBJ2-1; 13 nucleotides align to TRBD2. The CDR3 covers 19 residues. Trimming removed 3 bases from V and 1 base from J; junction bases left unmatched: 9. Germline CDR1 reads SGHVS; CDR2 reads FQNEAQ. The CDR3 is CASSLLSLAGGQSYNEQFF. The CDR3 DNA sequence: TGTGCCAGCAGCTTGCTCTCACTAGCGGGGGGGCAATCCTACAATGAGCAGTTCTTC.

The chain carries TRBV6-6 and TRBJ2-2, with 7 bases matching TRBD1. This CDR3 has 15 amino acids. CDR1 and CDR2 (germline): MNHNY, SVGAGI (reference sequence). V lost 5 bases to trimming and J lost 4 bases; unmatched junction nucleotides: 7. Here the CDR3 reads CASSTPTGLTGELFF. The CDR3 DNA reads TGTGCCAGCAGTACCCCGACAGGGCTCACCGGGGAGCTGTTTTTT.

There are many counts of this clonotype. V gene TRBV7-8 combines with J gene TRBJ2-7, with no clear D. The germline V gene encodes CDR1 SGHVS and CDR2 FQNEAQ. The CDR3 is 13 amino acids. V lost 6 bases and J 3 bases, leaving 12 bases between the germline ends. In DNA, the CDR3 is TGTGCCAGCAGACCAGCGCGTGGCTACGAGCAGTACGTC. Its protein product is CASRPARGYEQYV.

The V and J genes are TRBV6-1 and TRBJ2-4; no clear D gene. Germline assignment: CDR1 MNHNS and CDR2 SASEGT. V was trimmed by 4 bases and J by 8 bases, leaving 9 bases between them. The CDR3 has 12 amino acids. As DNA, the CDR3 is TGTGCCAGCAGTGTAGGTACTGACATTCAGTACTTC. This translates into CASSVGTDIQYF.

As for this clonotype: It may be a read error: a sequence one base away is much more abundant. This sequence joins TRBV11-2 and TRBJ1-4, with a weak D call TRBD1 (5 bases). This CDR3 region has 14 residues. Germline V gene lookup returns CDR1 SGHAT and CDR2 FQNNGV. The CDR3 DNA sequence: TGTGCCAGCAGCCTCGGGACCCCGAATGAAAAACTGTATTTT. The encoded protein is CASSLGTPNEKLYF.

The gene calls are TRBV12-3 or TRBV12-4 and TRBJ2-3; D not certain. The CDR3 is 15 residues long. The V gene lost 3 bases and the J gene lost 3 bases, with 13 bases spanning the gap. The DNA of the CDR3 is TGTGCCAGCAGTTTCTTACGGCCACCAACAGATACGCAGTATTTT. It encodes CASSFLRPPTDTQYF.

Many counts were recorded for this clonotype. The V and J genes are TRBV7-8 and TRBJ2-5; D call uncertain. Trimming removed 0 bases at V and 5 bases at J, with 10 bases between. Germline V CDR1 and CDR2: SGHVS, FQNEAQ. The CDR3 is made up of 14 amino acids. The CDR3: CASSLAPESETQYF. CDR3 nucleotides: TGTGCCAGCAGCTTAGCCCCCGAAAGTGAGACCCAGTACTTC.

CDR3 protein: CASSYSGPTNEKLFF. The CDR3, as DNA: TGTGCCAGCAGTTACTCAGGTCCAACTAATGAAAAACTGTTTTTT. The rearrangement uses TRBV6-5 and TRBJ1-4; D uncertain. CDR1 and CDR2 (germline): MNHEY, SVGAGI. V was cut by 0 bases and J by 0 bases, with 5 bases left in between. The CDR3 is 15 residues long.

Ten or more counts support this clonotype. The V gene is TRBV7-9, the J gene TRBJ1-2, with TRBD1 matching over 7 bases. This CDR3 has 13 residues. Germline loops: CDR1 SEHNR, CDR2 FQNEAQ (reference sequence). The trim removed 4 bases at V and 8 bases at J, leaving 7 bases unmatched. CDR3 nucleotide sequence: TGTGCCAGCAGCTACGGGGGGACAGACGGCTACACCTTC. It encodes CASSYGGTDGYTF. The entire variable domain, with the rest obtained from reference TRBV7-9 and TRBJ1-2, is as follows: DTGVSQNPRHKITKRGQNVTFRCDPISEHNRLYWYRQTLGQGPEFLTYFQNEAQLEKSRLLSDRFSAERPKGSFSTLEIQRTEQGDSAMYLCASSYGGTDGYTFGSGTRLTVV.

This clonotype has a count of ten or more. The chain joins TRBV7-9 to TRBJ1-5, with 9 bases aligning to TRBD1. This CDR3 has 15 amino acids. Trimming at V came to 5 bases and at J to 7 bases, leaving 9 bases not matched to a gene. Germline V gene sequence: CDR1 SEHNR, CDR2 FQNEAQ (reference sequence). The CDR3 region has the DNA TGTGCCAGCAGCACAACGGAGGACAGGGGACAGCCCCAGCATTTT. Translated, it gives CASSTTEDRGQPQHF.

The rearrangement links TRBV19 to TRBJ1-1; D is ambiguous. This CDR3 comprises 14 residues. Germline loops: CDR1 LNHDA, CDR2 SQIVND (reference sequence). V gave up 5 bases and J gave up 4 bases, with 14 bases separating them. CDR3 in amino acids: CASSAQRVGTEAFF. The CDR3 nucleotides read TGTGCCAGTAGTGCCCAAAGGGTGGGCACTGAAGCTTTCTTT.

The V gene is TRBV7-9, the J gene TRBJ1-1; the D gene is possibly TRBD1 (6 bases). CDR3 length: 13 residues. V lost 6 bases and J lost 7, with 15 bases in between. Germline V gives CDR1 SEHNR, CDR2 FQNEAQ (reference sequence). The CDR3 bases are TGTGCCAGCAGTGCGGACAGTCTCCTTGAAGCTTTCTTT. It codes for CASSADSLLEAFF.

This clonotype was observed many times. The chain links TRBV12-3 or TRBV12-4 to TRBJ1-2; 8 bases are a match to TRBD1. The CDR3 is made up of 15 amino acids. Germline trimming cut 5 bases from V and 8 bases from J; bases unmatched to any gene: 13. CDR3 DNA sequence: TGTGCCAGCAGTCCTCTCACGACAGGGGTAAGAGGCTACACCTTC. Protein: CASSPLTTGVRGYTF.

Details on this clonotype: This may be a read error: a much more frequent sequence differs by one nucleotide. The genes are TRBV7-8 and TRBJ2-5; D gene ambiguous. This CDR3 contains 14 residues. Germline values: CDR1 SGHVS, CDR2 FQNEAQ. The CDR3 bases are TGTGTCAGCAGCCCAGCCCAGTACCAAGAGACCCAGTACTTC. This translates into CVSSPAQYQETQYF.

This clonotype was observed at least ten times. The CDR3 here is CASSENSNEQFF. The CDR3 nucleotides read TGTGCCAGCAGCGAAAACTCCAATGAGCAGTTCTTC. The chain joins TRBV7-6 to TRBJ2-1; D ambiguous. CDR3 length: 12 amino acids. The germline V and J ends were trimmed by 5 bases and 6 bases, with 8 bases remaining between them. Per germline, CDR1 SGHVS and CDR2 FNYEAQ. Using reference TRBV7-6 and TRBJ2-1 for the parts outside the CDR3, the full variable domain is GAGVSQSPRYKVTKRGQDVALRCDPISGHVSLYWYRQALGQGPEFLTYFNYEAQQDKSGLPNDRFSAERPEGSISTLTIQRTEQRDSAMYRCASSENSNEQFFGPGTRLTVL.

This clonotype has only a few counts. V gene TRBV5-6 combines with J gene TRBJ1-1; the D gene is possibly TRBD1 (6 bases). The CDR3 is made up of 15 amino acids. V lost 0 bases and J 5 bases, leaving 14 bases between the germline ends. The germline V gene encodes CDR1 SGHDT and CDR2 YYEEEE. CDR3 sequence: CASSLAGALWTEAFF. The CDR3 bases are TGTGCCAGCAGCTTGGCAGGGGCCTTGTGGACTGAAGCTTTCTTT.

This chain joins TRBV7-9 and TRBJ2-1; 9 bases are shared with TRBD2. The CDR3 is 16 residues long. The germline gives CDR1 SEHNR, CDR2 FQNEAQ (reference sequence). The J segment lost 4 bases and the V segment lost 1 base, leaving 5 bases of the junction unmatched. CDR3 loop: CASSLERGVYYNEQFF. Written as DNA, the CDR3 is TGTGCCAGCAGCTTAGAGCGGGGGGTCTATTACAATGAGCAGTTCTTC. The whole variable domain, remainder taken from reference TRBV7-9 and TRBJ2-1, is DTGVSQNPRHKITKRGQNVTFRCDPISEHNRLYWYRQTLGQGPEFLTYFQNEAQLEKSRLLSDRFSAERPKGSFSTLEIQRTEQGDSAMYLCASSLERGVYYNEQFFGPGTRLTVL.

This chain links TRBV29-1 with TRBJ1-2; D possibly corresponds to TRBD1 (5 bases). The CDR3 extends over 15 amino acids. V shed 5 bases and J shed 3 bases, with 19 bases lying between them. Germline V gives CDR1 SQVTM, CDR2 ANQGSEA. CDR3 nucleotides: TGCAGCGTTAGCCGAGGGGACCGTGGGCACTATGGCTACACCTTC. This translates into CSVSRGDRGHYGYTF.

The CDR3 region is CSALARENTEAFF. Written as DNA, the CDR3 is TGCAGCGCTTTAGCCAGAGAGAACACTGAAGCTTTCTTT. The J gene is TRBJ1-1, the V gene TRBV29-1; D is unresolved. The CDR3 covers 13 residues. Germline V gene lookup returns CDR1 SQVTM and CDR2 ANQGSEA. Trimming left V 7 bases short and J 1 base short, with 13 bases between.

This clonotype was counted between two and nine times. The chain employs TRBV6-2 or TRBV6-3 and TRBJ2-3, with TRBD2 as a possible D gene (6 bases). V gave up 2 bases and J gave up 8 bases, with 17 bases separating them. This CDR3 is 15 amino acids long. The V gene's germline CDR1 is MNHEY and CDR2 SVGEGT. For the CDR3, the DNA is TGTGCCAGCAGTTACGGGACTCCATCCCGGGGTACGCAGTATTTT. This gives the protein CASSYGTPSRGTQYF.

This clonotype has ten or more counts. V and J are TRBV6-1 and TRBJ1-1; D not resolved. CDR1 and CDR2 from the germline V gene are MNHNS and SASEGT. Trimming took 0 bases from V and 0 from J, leaving 5 bases between them. There are 14 residues in the CDR3. The chain's CDR3 is CASSEAGMNTEAFF. The CDR3 region has the DNA TGTGCCAGCAGTGAAGCGGGCATGAACACTGAAGCTTTCTTT.

This rearrangement joins TRBV7-3 to TRBJ1-5; 10 nucleotides match TRBD1. CDR1 and CDR2 from the germline V gene are SGHTA and FQGTGA. The ends lost 5 bases at V and 8 bases at J; junction bases unmatched: 6. CDR3 length: 14 amino acids. The CDR3 DNA follows: TGTGCCAGCAGCACTGGGGGACAGGGGAAGCCCCAGCATTTT. It specifies CASSTGGQGKPQHF. Variable domain in full (rest from reference TRBV7-3 and TRBJ1-5): GAGVSQTPSNKVTEKGKYVELRCDPISGHTALYWYRQSLGQGPEFLIYFQGTGAADDSGLPNDRFFAVRPEGSVSTLKIQRTERGDSAVYLCASSTGGQGKPQHFGDGTRLSIL.

This clonotype occurred many times. The chain is built from TRBV7-9 and TRBJ1-2; D possibly corresponds to TRBD1 (5 bases). Germline CDR1 reads SEHNR; CDR2 reads FQNEAQ (reference sequence). This CDR3 has 14 amino acids. The ends were cut back, 1 base at V and 6 bases at J, with 12 bases in the middle. The CDR3 DNA is TGTGCCAGCAGCTTAGTCGGCAGGGCGGATGGCTACACCTTC. It codes for CASSLVGRADGYTF.

The chain has TRBV12-5 and TRBJ1-2; D is possibly TRBD1 (5 bases). Trimming removed 1 base from V and 4 bases from J, with 22 bases in between. Germline assignment: CDR1 LGHNT and CDR2 FRNRAP. This CDR3 comprises 18 residues. CDR3 in amino acids: CASGLGSGRWIGSYGYTF. For the CDR3, the DNA is TGTGCTAGTGGTTTGGGGTCGGGACGGTGGATCGGGAGCTATGGCTACACCTTC.

The chain uses TRBV29-1 and TRBJ2-2; 10 bases line up with TRBD1. The CDR3 runs to 13 residues. V lost 7 bases and J lost 5; bases outside the gene matches: 4. From germline, CDR1 is SQVTM and CDR2 ANQGSEA. Here the CDR3 DNA reads TGCAGCGCTGACAGGGGGCAAACCGGGGAGCTGTTTTTT. Its translation is CSADRGQTGELFF.